The 11 T cell receptor beta chains given below trace back to one sample, sequenced in a study of technical replicates of blood from a handful of donors (dated by TCRdb to 2016 to 2017). Libraries were built with the immunoSEQ multiplex PCR assay. TCRdb took over this immuneACCESS table, retaining in-frame rearrangements with V and J assigned. Such tables are incomplete; in checked studies, under half of the missing clones stem from an unresolved V gene, and the remainder is unexplained. The sample table shows 90,000 to 100,000 clones, and under 97% are seen once. The ten largest clones take up 0.2% to 0.25% of the sample. Sequenced input: T cells isolated from PBMCs. These TCRs come from a human donor in good health.

The chain recombines TRBV30 with TRBJ2-5; TRBD1 matches at 7 bases. Gene TRBJ2-7 matches the end of the DNA better, so the J call may be wrong. Germline CDR1 reads GTSNPN; CDR2 reads SVGIG (reference sequence). This CDR3 spans 16 amino acids. The CDR3 nucleotides are TGTGCCTGTTCTTTCCTTCCTACAGGGGTGGTCGGCGAGCAGTACTTC. Protein: CACSFLPTGVVGEQYF.

This chain links TRBV6-1 with TRBJ2-3; weak D call: TRBD2 (5 bases). V shed 3 bases and J shed 4 bases, with 14 bases lying between them. This CDR3 is built from 15 residues. Looked up from germline, CDR1 is MNHNS and CDR2 is SASEGT. CDR3 sequence reads: CASSEQRGVADTQYF. The CDR3 nucleotides read TGTGCCAGCAGTGAGCAACGGGGTGTCGCAGATACGCAGTATTTT.

The chain uses TRBV5-1 and TRBJ1-2; no definite D call. The CDR3 is made up of 18 amino acids. From germline, CDR1 is SGHRS and CDR2 YFSETQ. Trimming shortened V by 1 base and J by 8 bases, and 27 bases separated the two germline ends. The CDR3 nucleotides are TGCGCCAGCAGCTTGAATTATCGGGAGGAACACAAGACCGGCGGCTACACCTTC. This gives the protein CASSLNYREEHKTGGYTF.

This chain connects TRBV11-2 to TRBJ2-7, with D perhaps matching TRBD1 (6 bases). Germline V gives CDR1 SGHAT, CDR2 FQNNGV. Trimming stripped 4 bases from V and 4 bases from J, with 14 bases between. There are 14 residues in the CDR3. In DNA, the CDR3 is TGTGCCAGCAGCTCCGGGACAAGGAGGTACGAGCAGTACTTC. It yields the protein CASSSGTRRYEQYF.

The gene calls are TRBV5-5 and TRBJ2-7; 7 bases agree with TRBD1. Germline trimming cut 3 bases from V and 2 bases from J; bases unmatched to any gene: 11. The CDR3 totals 16 residues. Germline assignment: CDR1 SGHKS and CDR2 YYEKEE (reference sequence). The CDR3 nucleotides read TGTGCCAGCAGCTCACCAAACTCGGGACAGCCCTACGAGCAGTACTTC. This encodes CASSSPNSGQPYEQYF.

The V and J genes are TRBV5-5 and TRBJ2-1; TRBD2 agrees at 11 bases. V was pared by 0 bases and J by 7 bases, with 6 bases of the junction left unmatched. In germline, CDR1 is SGHKS, CDR2 YYEKEE (reference sequence). The CDR3 runs 16 residues. CDR3 residues: CASSLVSGRAFNEQFF. CDR3 nucleotide sequence: TGTGCCAGCAGCTTGGTTAGCGGGAGGGCCTTTAATGAGCAGTTCTTC. The full variable domain, rest sourced from reference TRBV5-5 and TRBJ2-1, is DAGVTQSPTHLIKTRGQQVTLRCSPISGHKSVSWYQQVLGQGPQFIFQYYEKEERGRGNFPDRFSARQFPNYSSELNVNALLLGDSALYLCASSLVSGRAFNEQFFGPGTRLTVL.

This chain links TRBV11-2 with TRBJ2-7; TRBD1 aligns across 7 bases. The J segment lost 0 bases and the V segment lost 6 bases, leaving 11 bases of the junction unmatched. Germline CDR1 reads SGHAT; CDR2 reads FQNNGV. The CDR3 length is 16 residues. The CDR3 reads CASRSLKTGSSYEQYF. DNA of the CDR3: TGTGCCAGCAGGTCTTTAAAGACAGGGAGCTCCTACGAGCAGTACTTC. Based on the CDR3 plus reference TRBV11-2 and TRBJ2-7, the full variable domain is EAGVAQSPRYKIIEKRQSVAFWCNPISGHATLYWYQQILGQGPKLLIQFQNNGVVDDSQLPKDRFSAERLKGVDSTLKIQPAKLEDSAVYLCASRSLKTGSSYEQYFGPGTRLTVT.

The rearrangement links TRBV9 to TRBJ2-6; TRBD2 might be the D (7 bases). The CDR3 runs to 19 residues. V lost 4 bases and J 0 bases, leaving 20 bases between the germline ends. Germline V CDR1 and CDR2: SGDLS, YYNGEE. The CDR3 region is CASSRSLGGGYSGANVLTF. CDR3 sequence (DNA): TGTGCCAGCAGCCGATCCCTAGGCGGGGGCTACTCTGGGGCCAACGTCCTGACTTTC.

The chain links TRBV18 to TRBJ1-2, with a tentative D call TRBD1 (5 bases). CDR1 is KGHSH and CDR2 is LQKENI in the germline V gene. The CDR3 sequence is 14 residues long. V was cut by 3 bases and J by 3 bases, with 11 bases left in between. CDR3 DNA: TGTGCCAGCTCACCCATGGACACCTACTATGGCTACACCTTC. As protein: CASSPMDTYYGYTF. The full variable domain, in which reference TRBV18 and TRBJ1-2 provide the parts outside the CDR3, is NAGVMQNPRHLVRRRGQEARLRCSPMKGHSHVYWYRQLPEEGLKFMVYLQKENIIDESGMPKERFSAEFPKEGPSILRIQQVVRGDSAAYFCASSPMDTYYGYTFGSGTRLTVV.

In this sample, this clone turned up once. The CDR3 coding sequence is TGTGCCATCAGTGGAACAGGGGAATACGAGCAGTACTTC. It codes for CAISGTGEYEQYF. This chain joins TRBV10-3 and TRBJ2-7; TRBD1 matches at 7 bases. J gave up 4 bases and V 4 bases, and 4 bases lay outside the gene matches. The CDR3 spans 13 residues. Germline CDR1 is ENHRY and CDR2 is SYGVKD.

The rearrangement uses TRBV27 and TRBJ1-6, with a tentative D call TRBD1 (5 bases). The CDR3 consists of 15 residues. V was clipped by 2 bases and J by 3 bases, with 8 bases between them. Germline loops: CDR1 MNHEY, CDR2 SMNVEV (reference sequence). CDR3 in amino acids: CASSLRGGYNSPLHF. DNA of the CDR3: TGTGCCAGCAGTTTAAGGGGTGGCTATAATTCACCCCTCCACTTT.